This T cell receptor (beta chain) was observed in a study of response to subunit inactivated influenza vaccine. General observations from the study: Few new T cells, the authors suggested, are recruited by each seasonal influenza vaccination.

This clonotype was seen more than once but under ten times. Its target is not known. MiXCR was run by TCRdb on the RT-PCR reads, yielding one entry per CDR3 protein. The profile shows 700,000 to 800,000 distinct CDR3 sequences, around a sixth of them singletons. Trimming cost V 5 bases and J 0 bases; bases outside gene matches: 5. The germline gives CDR1 ENHRY, CDR2 SYGVKD. The CDR3 consists of 15 residues. The genes are TRBV10-3 and TRBJ2-7; 9 nucleotides match TRBD2. The material sequenced was PBMCs from blood, taken roughly 5 days after vaccination. The clonotype was recovered from a man aged 50 or older who received an inactivated influenza vaccine. The CDR3 DNA reads as TGTGCCATCAGTCCTAGCGGGGCAAGCTCCTACGAGCAGTACTTC. Its protein product is CAISPSGASSYEQYF.